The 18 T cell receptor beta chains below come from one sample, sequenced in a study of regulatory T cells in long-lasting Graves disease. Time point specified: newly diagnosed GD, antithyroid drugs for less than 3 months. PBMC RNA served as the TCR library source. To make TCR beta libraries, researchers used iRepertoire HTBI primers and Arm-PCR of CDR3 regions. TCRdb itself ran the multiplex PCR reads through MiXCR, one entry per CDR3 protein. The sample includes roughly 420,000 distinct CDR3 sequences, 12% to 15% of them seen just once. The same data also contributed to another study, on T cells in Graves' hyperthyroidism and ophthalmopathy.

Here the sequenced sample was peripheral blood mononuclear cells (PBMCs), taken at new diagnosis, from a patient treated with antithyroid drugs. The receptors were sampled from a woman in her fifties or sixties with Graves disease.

CDR3 amino acids: CSAIRLALSTDTQYF. CDR3 coding DNA: TGCAGTGCAATCCGACTAGCACTGAGCACAGATACGCAGTATTTT. The V gene is TRBV20-1, the J gene TRBJ2-3, with 7 positions matching TRBD2. The germline V gene has CDR1 DFQATT and CDR2 SNEGSKA (reference sequence). This CDR3 is built from 15 residues. After removal of 6 bases from V and 0 bases from J, the junction contained 9 bases not matched to a gene.

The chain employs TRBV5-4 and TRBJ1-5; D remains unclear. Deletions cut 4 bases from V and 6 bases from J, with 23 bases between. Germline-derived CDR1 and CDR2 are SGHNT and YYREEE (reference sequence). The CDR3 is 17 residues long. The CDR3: CASSQSGPSGISQPQHF. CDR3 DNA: TGTGCCAGCAGCCAATCCGGCCCATCGGGGATCAGTCAGCCCCAGCATTTT.

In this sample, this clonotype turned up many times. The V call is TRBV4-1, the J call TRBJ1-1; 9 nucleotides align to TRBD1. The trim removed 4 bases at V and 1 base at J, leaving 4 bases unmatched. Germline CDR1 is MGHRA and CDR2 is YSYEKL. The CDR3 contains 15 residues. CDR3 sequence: CASSLRQGGNTEAFF. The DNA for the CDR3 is TGCGCCAGCAGCCTAAGACAGGGGGGGAACACTGAAGCTTTCTTT.

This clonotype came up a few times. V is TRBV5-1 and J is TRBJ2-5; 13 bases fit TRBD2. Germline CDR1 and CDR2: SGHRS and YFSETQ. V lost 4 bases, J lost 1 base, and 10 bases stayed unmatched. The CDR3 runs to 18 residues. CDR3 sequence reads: CASSPTYTSGRAQETQYF. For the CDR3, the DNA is TGCGCCAGCAGCCCCACATATACTAGCGGGAGGGCCCAAGAGACCCAGTACTTC.

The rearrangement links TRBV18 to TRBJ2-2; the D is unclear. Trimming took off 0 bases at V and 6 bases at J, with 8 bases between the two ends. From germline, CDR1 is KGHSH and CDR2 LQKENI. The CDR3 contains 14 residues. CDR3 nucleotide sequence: TGTGCCAGCTCACCACCATATGGGTCCGGGGAGCTGTTTTTT. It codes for CASSPPYGSGELFF. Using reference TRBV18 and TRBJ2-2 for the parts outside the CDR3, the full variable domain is NAGVMQNPRHLVRRRGQEARLRCSPMKGHSHVYWYRQLPEEGLKFMVYLQKENIIDESGMPKERFSAEFPKEGPSILRIQQVVRGDSAAYFCASSPPYGSGELFFGEGSRLTVL.

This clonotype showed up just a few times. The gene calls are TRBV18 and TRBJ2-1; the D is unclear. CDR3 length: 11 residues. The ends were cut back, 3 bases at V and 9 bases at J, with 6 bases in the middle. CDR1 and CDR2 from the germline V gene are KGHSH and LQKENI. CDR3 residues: CASSPVGEQFF. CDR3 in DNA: TGTGCCAGCTCACCCGTGGGTGAGCAGTTCTTC.

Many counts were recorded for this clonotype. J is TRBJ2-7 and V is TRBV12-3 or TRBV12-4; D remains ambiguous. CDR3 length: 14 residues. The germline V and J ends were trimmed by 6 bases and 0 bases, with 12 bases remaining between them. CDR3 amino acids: CASRDSGGSYEQYF. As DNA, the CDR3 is TGTGCCAGCAGAGATTCCGGCGGCTCCTACGAGCAGTACTTC.

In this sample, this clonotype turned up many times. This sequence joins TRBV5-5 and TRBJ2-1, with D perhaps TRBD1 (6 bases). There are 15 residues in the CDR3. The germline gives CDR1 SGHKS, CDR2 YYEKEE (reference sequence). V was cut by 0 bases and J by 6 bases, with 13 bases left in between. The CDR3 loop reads CASSLGNDRTNEQFF. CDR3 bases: TGTGCCAGCAGCTTGGGTAACGACAGGACCAATGAGCAGTTCTTC.

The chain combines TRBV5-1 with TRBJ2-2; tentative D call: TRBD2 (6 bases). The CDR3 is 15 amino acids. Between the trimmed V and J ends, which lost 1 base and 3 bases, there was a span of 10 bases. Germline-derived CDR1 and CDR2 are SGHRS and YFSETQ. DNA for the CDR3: TGCGCCAGCAGCTTGTCGCTAGCGTACACCGGGGAGCTGTTTTTT. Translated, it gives CASSLSLAYTGELFF.

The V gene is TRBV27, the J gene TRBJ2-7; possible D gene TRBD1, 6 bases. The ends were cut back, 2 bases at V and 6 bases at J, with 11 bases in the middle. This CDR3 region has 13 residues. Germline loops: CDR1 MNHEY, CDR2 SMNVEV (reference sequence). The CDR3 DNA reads TGTGCCAGCAGTTTACGGCAGGGGACCGAGCAGTACTTC. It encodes CASSLRQGTEQYF.

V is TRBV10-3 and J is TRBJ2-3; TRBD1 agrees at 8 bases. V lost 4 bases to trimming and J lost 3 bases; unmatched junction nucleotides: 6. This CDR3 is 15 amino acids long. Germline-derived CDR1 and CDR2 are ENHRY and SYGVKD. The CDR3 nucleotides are TGTGCCATCAGTGCTTTAGGACAGGGAACAGATACGCAGTATTTT. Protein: CAISALGQGTDTQYF.

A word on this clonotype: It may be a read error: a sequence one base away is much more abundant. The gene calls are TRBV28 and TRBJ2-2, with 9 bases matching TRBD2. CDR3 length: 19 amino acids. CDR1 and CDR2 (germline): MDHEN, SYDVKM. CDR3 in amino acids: CASSLSAGIGLAGTGGLFF. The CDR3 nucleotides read TGTGCCAGCAGTTTATCGGCAGGGATTGGGCTAGCGGGGACCGGGGGGCTGTTTTTT.

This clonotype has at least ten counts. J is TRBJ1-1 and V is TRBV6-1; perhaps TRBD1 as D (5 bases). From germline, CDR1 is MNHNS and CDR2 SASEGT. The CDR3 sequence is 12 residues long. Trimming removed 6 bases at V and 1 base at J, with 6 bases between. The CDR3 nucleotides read TGTGCCAGCAGAGACAGGAACACTGAAGCTTTCTTT. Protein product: CASRDRNTEAFF.

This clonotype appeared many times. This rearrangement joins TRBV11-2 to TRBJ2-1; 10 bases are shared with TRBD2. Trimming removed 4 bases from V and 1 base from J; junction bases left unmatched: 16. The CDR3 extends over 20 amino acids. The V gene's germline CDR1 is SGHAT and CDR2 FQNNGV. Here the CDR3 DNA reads TGTGCCAGCAGCTCCAGGGCCTCGGGACTAGCGAGGGGGTCCTACAATGAGCAGTTCTTC. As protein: CASSSRASGLARGSYNEQFF.

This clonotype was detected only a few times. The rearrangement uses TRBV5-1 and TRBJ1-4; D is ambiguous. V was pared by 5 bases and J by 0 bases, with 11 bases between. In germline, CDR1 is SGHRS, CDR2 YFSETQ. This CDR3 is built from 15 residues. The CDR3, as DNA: TGCGCCAGCAGTCCGGACTGGGCAACTAATGAAAAACTGTTTTTT. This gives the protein CASSPDWATNEKLFF.

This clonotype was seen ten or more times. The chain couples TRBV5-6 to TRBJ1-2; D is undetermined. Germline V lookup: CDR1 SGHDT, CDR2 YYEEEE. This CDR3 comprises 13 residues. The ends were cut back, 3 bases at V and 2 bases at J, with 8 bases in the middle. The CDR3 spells CASSSTANYGYTF. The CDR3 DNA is TGTGCCAGCAGCTCAACAGCAAACTATGGCTACACCTTC.

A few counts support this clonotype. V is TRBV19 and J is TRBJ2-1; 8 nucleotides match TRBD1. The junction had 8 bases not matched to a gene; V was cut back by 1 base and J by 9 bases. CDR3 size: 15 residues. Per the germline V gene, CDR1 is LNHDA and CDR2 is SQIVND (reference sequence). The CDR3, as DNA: TGTGCCAGTAGTATAGTCTGGGGCGGGACAGGTGAGCAGTTCTTC. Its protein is CASSIVWGGTGEQFF.

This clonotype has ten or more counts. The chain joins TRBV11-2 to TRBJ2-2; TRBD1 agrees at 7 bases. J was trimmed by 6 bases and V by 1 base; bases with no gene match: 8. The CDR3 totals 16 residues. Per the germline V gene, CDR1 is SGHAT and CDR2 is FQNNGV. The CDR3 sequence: CASSLGTLGTAGELFF. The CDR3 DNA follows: TGTGCCAGCAGCTTAGGGACCCTCGGGACAGCCGGGGAGCTGTTTTTT.